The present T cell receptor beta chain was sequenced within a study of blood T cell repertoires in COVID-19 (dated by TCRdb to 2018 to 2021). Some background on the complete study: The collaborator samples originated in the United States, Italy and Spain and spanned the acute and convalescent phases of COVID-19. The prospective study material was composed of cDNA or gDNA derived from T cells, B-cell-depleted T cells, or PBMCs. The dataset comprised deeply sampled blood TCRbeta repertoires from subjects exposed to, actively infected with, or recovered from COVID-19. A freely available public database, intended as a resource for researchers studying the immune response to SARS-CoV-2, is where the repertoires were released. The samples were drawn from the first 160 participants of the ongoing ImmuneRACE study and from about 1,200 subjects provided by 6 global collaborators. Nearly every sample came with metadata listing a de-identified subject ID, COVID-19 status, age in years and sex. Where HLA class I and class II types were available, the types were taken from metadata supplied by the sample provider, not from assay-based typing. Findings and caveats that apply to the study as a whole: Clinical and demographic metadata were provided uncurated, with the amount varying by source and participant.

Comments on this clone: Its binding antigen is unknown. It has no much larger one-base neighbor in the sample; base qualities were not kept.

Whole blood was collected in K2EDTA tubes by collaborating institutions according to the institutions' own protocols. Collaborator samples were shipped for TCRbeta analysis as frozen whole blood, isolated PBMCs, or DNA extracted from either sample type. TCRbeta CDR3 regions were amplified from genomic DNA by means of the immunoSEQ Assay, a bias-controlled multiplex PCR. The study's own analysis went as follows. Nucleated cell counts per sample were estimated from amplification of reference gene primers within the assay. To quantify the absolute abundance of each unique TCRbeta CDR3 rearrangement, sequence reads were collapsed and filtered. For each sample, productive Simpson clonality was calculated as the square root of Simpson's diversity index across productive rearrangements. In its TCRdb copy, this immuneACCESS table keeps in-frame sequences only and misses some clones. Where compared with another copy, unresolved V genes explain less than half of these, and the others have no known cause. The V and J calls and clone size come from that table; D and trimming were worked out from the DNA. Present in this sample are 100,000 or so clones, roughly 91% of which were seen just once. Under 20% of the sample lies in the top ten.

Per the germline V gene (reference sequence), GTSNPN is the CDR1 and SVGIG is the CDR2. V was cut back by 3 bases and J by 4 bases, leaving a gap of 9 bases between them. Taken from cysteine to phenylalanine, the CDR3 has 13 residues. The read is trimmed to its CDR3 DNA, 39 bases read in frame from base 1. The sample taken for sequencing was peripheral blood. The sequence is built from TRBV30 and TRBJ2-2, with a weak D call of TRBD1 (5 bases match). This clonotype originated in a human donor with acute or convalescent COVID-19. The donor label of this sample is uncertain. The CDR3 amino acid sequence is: CAWSLQVTGELFF. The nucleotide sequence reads TGTGCCTGGAGCTTACAGGTCACCGGGGAGCTGTTTTTT.